One sample yielded the 8 T cell receptor beta chains listed below, sequenced in a study of cytomegalovirus exposure and HLA in healthy donors. The protocol was immunoSEQ multiplex PCR, while the TCRdb copy is restricted to in-frame clones and leaves out a portion. Counted here are about 130,000 clones, 75% to 90% occurring once; the ten biggest clones make up approximately 10%. Sequenced input: PBMCs. These receptors were obtained from a woman aged 18-35 years in good health and CMV-seropositive.

The gene calls are TRBV5-6 and TRBJ2-3; D is unresolved. The CDR3 loop spans 14 amino acids. Germline CDR1 SGHDT, CDR2 YYEEEE. Trimming took 0 bases from V and 2 from J, leaving 7 bases between them. CDR3 amino acids: CASSLEENTDTQYF. The CDR3 DNA reads as TGTGCCAGCAGCTTGGAAGAGAACACAGATACGCAGTATTTT.

The count of this clone is one. The V gene is TRBV6-1, the J gene TRBJ2-2; a possible D gene is TRBD1 (5 bases). CDR1 is MNHNS, CDR2 SASEGT, per germline. Trimming left V 4 bases short and J 1 base short, with 10 bases between. The CDR3 covers 15 residues. In DNA, the CDR3 is TGTGCCAGCAGTGGACCCACAGGGAACACCGGGGAGCTGTTTTTT. Protein sequence: CASSGPTGNTGELFF.

V and J are TRBV7-8 and TRBJ1-6, with 7 bases fitting TRBD1. The CDR3 is 16 residues long. Losses at the gene ends were 1 base for V and 3 bases for J; bases not matched to a gene: 3. Germline V lookup: CDR1 SGHVS, CDR2 FQNEAQ. CDR3 loop: CASSLGGQYYNSPLHF. CDR3 nucleotides: TGTGCCAGCAGCTTAGGGGGACAGTACTATAATTCACCCCTCCACTTT.

This chain links TRBV15 with TRBJ2-3; 8 bases fit TRBD1. Germline-derived CDR1 and CDR2 are LNHNV and YYDKDF (reference sequence). This CDR3 is built from 18 residues. The V segment lost 2 bases and the J segment 0 bases; nucleotides outside the gene matches: 10. The CDR3, as DNA: TGTGCCACCAGCAGACGCGTAAAGGACAGGGCGAGCACAGATACGCAGTATTTT. This sequence encodes CATSRRVKDRASTDTQYF.

The gene calls are TRBV6-5 and TRBJ2-5; 8 bases line up with TRBD2. Trimming at V came to 7 bases and at J to 5 bases, leaving 9 bases not matched to a gene. This CDR3 region has 14 residues. Per germline, CDR1 MNHEY and CDR2 SVGAGI. The CDR3 spells CASTTAGGRETQYF. CDR3 DNA sequence: TGTGCCAGCACCACGGCGGGGGGTAGGGAGACCCAGTACTTC.

The chain has TRBV25-1 and TRBJ1-6, with D unclear. The CDR3 spans 15 residues. V was trimmed by 3 bases and J by 9 bases, leaving 15 bases between them. CDR1 MGHDK and CDR2 SYGVNS come from the germline V gene. CDR3 region: CASSEARGNRSPLHF. CDR3 DNA sequence: TGTGCCAGCAGTGAGGCTCGAGGAAACCGTTCACCCCTCCACTTT.

The chain combines TRBV19 with TRBJ1-5; TRBD1 might be the D (6 bases). The length of the CDR3 is 16 residues. Germline loops: CDR1 LNHDA, CDR2 SQIVND (reference sequence). Trimming took 6 bases from V and 7 from J, leaving 22 bases between them. CDR3 amino acids: CASSPRTGGAGQPQHF. For the CDR3, the DNA is TGTGCCAGTAGCCCTCGGACGGGGGGCGCAGGGCAGCCCCAGCATTTT.

The rearrangement joins TRBV14 to TRBJ1-2; 9 nucleotides align to TRBD1. J lost 0 bases, V lost 4 bases, and 3 bases had no gene match. This CDR3 contains 15 residues. The V gene's germline CDR1 is SGHDN and CDR2 FVKESK. The CDR3 sequence: CASSLGTGPNYGYTF. CDR3 bases: TGTGCCAGCAGCCTGGGGACAGGGCCTAACTATGGCTACACCTTC.